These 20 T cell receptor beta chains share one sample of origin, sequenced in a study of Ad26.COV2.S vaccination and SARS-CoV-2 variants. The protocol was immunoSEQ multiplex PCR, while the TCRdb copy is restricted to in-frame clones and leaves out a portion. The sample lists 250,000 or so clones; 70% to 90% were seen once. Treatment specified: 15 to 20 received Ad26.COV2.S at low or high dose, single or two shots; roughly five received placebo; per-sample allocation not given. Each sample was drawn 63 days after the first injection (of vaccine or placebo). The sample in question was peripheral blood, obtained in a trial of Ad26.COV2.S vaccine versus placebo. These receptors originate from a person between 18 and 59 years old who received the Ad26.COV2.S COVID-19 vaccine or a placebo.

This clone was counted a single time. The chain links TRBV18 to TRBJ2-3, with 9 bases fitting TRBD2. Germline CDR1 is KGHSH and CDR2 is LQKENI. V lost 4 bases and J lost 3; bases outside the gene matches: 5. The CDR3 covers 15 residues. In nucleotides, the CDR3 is TGTGCCAGCTCACTAGTAGCGGGAGCGACAGATACGCAGTATTTT. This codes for CASSLVAGATDTQYF.

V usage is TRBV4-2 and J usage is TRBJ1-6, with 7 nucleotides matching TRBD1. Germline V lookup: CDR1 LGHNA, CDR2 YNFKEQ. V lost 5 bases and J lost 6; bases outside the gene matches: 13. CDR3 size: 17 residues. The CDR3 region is CASSFPGTADLNSPLHF. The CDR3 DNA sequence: TGTGCCAGCAGCTTTCCCGGGACAGCGGATCTTAATTCACCCCTCCACTTT.

The CDR3 is CASSPRPGNTGELFF. DNA for the CDR3: TGTGCCAGCAGCCCCAGACCGGGGAACACCGGGGAGCTGTTTTTT. The chain joins TRBV4-2 to TRBJ2-2; D unresolved. V was pared by 4 bases and J by 1 base, with 10 bases between. Germline V CDR1 and CDR2: LGHNA, YNFKEQ. The CDR3 runs 15 residues.

Here the CDR3 reads CASSQSSGNTIYF. CDR3 DNA sequence: TGTGCCAGCAGTCAAAGCTCTGGAAACACCATATATTTT. The gene calls are TRBV12-3 or TRBV12-4 and TRBJ1-3; D is uncertain. With 5 bases removed from V and 0 bases from J, the gap between germline ends came to 5 bases. The CDR3 is 13 residues long.

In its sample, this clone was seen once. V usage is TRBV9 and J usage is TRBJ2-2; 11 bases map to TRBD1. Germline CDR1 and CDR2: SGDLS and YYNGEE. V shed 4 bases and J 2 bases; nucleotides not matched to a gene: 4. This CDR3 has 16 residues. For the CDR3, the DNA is TGTGCCAGCAGCTCTCGGACAGGGGGCAACACCGGGGAGCTGTTTTTT. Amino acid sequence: CASSSRTGGNTGELFF.

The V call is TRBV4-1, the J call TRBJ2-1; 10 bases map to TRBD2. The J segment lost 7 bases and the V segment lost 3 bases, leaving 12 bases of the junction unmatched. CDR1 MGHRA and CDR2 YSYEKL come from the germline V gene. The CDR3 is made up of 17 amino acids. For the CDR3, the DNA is TGCGCCAGCAGCCAGGAGGGGAGTAGCGGGGGGTTGAATGAGCAGTTCTTC. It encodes CASSQEGSSGGLNEQFF.

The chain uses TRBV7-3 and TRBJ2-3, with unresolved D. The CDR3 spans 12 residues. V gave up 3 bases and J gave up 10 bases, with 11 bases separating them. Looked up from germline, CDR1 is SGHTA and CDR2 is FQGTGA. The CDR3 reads CASSLDASPQYF. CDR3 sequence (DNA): TGTGCCAGCAGCTTGGACGCTAGTCCGCAGTATTTT. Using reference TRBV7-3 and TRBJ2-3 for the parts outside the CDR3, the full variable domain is GAGVSQTPSNKVTEKGKYVELRCDPISGHTALYWYRQSLGQGPEFLIYFQGTGAADDSGLPNDRFFAVRPEGSVSTLKIQRTERGDSAVYLCASSLDASPQYFGPGTRLTVL.

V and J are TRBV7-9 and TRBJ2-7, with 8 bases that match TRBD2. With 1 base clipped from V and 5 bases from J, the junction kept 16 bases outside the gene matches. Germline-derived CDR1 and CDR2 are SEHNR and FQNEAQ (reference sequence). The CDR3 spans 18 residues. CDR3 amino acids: CASSLVGSRGGQRNEQYF. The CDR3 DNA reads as TGTGCCAGCAGCTTAGTGGGGTCCCGGGGGGGCCAGAGGAACGAGCAGTACTTC.

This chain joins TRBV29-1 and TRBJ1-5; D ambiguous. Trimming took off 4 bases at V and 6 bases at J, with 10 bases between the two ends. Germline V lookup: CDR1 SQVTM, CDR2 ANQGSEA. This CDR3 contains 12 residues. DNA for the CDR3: TGCAGCGTTGGAGATGGTACTCAGCCCCAGCATTTT. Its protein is CSVGDGTQPQHF.

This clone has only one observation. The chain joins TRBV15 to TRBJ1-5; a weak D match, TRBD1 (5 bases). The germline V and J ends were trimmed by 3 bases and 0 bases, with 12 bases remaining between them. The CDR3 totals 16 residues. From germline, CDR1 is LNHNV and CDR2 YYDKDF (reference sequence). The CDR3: CATSRARDVSNQPQHF. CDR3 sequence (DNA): TGTGCCACCAGCAGGGCCCGGGACGTTAGCAATCAGCCCCAGCATTTT.

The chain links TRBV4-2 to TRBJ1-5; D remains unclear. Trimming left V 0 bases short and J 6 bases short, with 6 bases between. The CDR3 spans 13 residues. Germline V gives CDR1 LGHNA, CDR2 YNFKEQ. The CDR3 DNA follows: TGTGCCAGCAGCCAAGAGGCTCTTCAGCCCCAGCATTTT. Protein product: CASSQEALQPQHF.

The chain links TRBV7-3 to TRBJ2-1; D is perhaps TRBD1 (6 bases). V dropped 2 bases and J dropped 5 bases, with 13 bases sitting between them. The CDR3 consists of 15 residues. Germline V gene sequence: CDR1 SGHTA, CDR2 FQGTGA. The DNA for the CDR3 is TGTGCCAGCAGCTTAGGACAGACGGGGAACAATGAGCAGTTCTTC. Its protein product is CASSLGQTGNNEQFF.

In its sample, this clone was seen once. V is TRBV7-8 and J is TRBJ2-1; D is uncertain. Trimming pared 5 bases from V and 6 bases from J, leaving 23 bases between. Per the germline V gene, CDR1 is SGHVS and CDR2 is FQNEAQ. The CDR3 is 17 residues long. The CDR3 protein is CASSPPPLVKLGNEQFF. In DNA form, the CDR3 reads TGTGCCAGCAGCCCCCCACCCCTAGTTAAGCTGGGCAATGAGCAGTTCTTC.

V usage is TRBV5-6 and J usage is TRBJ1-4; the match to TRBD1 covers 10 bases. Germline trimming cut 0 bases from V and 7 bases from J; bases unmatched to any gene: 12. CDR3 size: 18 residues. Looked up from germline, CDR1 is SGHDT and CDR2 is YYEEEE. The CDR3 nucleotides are TGTGCCAGCAGCTTGGGTCCGCCGGGACAGGGGATGGGTGAAAAACTGTTTTTT. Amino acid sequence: CASSLGPPGQGMGEKLFF. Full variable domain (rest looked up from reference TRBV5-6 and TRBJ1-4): DAGVTQSPTHLIKTRGQQVTLRCSPKSGHDTVSWYQQALGQGPQFIFQYYEEEERQRGNFPDRFSGHQFPNYSSELNVNALLLGDSALYLCASSLGPPGQGMGEKLFFGSGTQLSVL.

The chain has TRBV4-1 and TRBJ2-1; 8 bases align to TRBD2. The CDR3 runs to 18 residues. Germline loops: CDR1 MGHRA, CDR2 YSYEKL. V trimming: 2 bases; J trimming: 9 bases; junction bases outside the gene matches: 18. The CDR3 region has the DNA TGCGCCAGCAGCCAACCGACGAAGCGGGGGCCACGGGTTGGTGAGCAGTTCTTC. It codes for CASSQPTKRGPRVGEQFF.

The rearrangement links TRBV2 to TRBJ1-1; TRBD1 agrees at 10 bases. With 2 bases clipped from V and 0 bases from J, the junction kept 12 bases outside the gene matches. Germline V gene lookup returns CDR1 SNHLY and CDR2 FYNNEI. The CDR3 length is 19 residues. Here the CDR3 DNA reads TGTGCCAGCAGTGAATGGCCCCCTCGACAGGGGGCTTTGAACACTGAAGCTTTCTTT. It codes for CASSEWPPRQGALNTEAFF.

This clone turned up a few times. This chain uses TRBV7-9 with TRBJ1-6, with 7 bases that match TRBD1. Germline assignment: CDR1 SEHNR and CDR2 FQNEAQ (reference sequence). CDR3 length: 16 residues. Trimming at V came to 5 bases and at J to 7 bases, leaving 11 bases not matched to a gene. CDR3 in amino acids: CASSTTLQGQNSPLHF. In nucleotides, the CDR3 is TGTGCCAGCAGCACCACCCTACAGGGGCAAAATTCACCCCTCCACTTT.

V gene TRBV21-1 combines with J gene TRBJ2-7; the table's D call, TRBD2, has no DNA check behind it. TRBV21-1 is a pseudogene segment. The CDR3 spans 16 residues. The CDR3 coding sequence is TGTGCCAGCAGCAAAGCGCCTACTAGCGGAGACTACGAGCAGTACGTC. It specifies CASSKAPTSGDYEQYV.

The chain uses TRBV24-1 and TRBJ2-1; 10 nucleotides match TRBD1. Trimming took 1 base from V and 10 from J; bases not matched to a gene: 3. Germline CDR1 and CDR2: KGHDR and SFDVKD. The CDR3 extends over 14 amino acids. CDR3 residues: CATSDLGTGDEQFF. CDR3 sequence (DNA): TGTGCCACCAGTGATTTAGGGACAGGGGACGAGCAGTTCTTC.

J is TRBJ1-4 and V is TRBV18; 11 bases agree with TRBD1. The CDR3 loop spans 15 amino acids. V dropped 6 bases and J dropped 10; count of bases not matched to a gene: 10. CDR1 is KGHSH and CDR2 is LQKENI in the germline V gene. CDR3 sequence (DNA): TGTGCCAGCTCTACCTCGGACAGGGGGCAAGGAAAACTGTTTTTT. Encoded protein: CASSTSDRGQGKLFF. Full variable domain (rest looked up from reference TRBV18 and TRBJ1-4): NAGVMQNPRHLVRRRGQEARLRCSPMKGHSHVYWYRQLPEEGLKFMVYLQKENIIDESGMPKERFSAEFPKEGPSILRIQQVVRGDSAAYFCASSTSDRGQGKLFFGSGTQLSVL.